The T cell receptor beta chain under discussion was sequenced for a study of cytomegalovirus exposure and HLA in healthy donors. Whole-study results and caveats: Another analysis was done later, and it associated more than 15,000 TCR beta sequences with HLA alleles at 0.05 false discovery rate. Altogether, some 170 TCR beta chains were recorded as cytomegalovirus-associated. The only immune exposure information that was available was CMV serostatus.

This clone was counted a single time. The antigen is not known. A multiplex PCR was run with 60 Vbeta primers and 13 Jbeta primers. TCRdb's table, derived via immunoSEQ multiplex PCR, lists solely in-frame clones and lacks some. The sample records approximately 110,000 clones, less than 75% being singletons. The sample taken for sequencing was PBMCs. The source of this sequence is a woman aged 40 to 50 in good health and CMV-seronegative.

The CDR3 sequence is CASRAGVGQPQHF. For the CDR3, the DNA is TGTGCCAGCAGGGCAGGGGTCGGTCAGCCCCAGCATTTT. The gene calls are TRBV2 and TRBJ1-5, with D possibly TRBD1 on 6 matching bases. Germline CDR1 reads SNHLY; CDR2 reads FYNNEI. The CDR3 loop spans 13 amino acids. The ends were cut back, 6 bases at V and 6 bases at J, with 12 bases in the middle. Based on the CDR3 plus reference TRBV2 and TRBJ1-5, the full variable domain is EPEVTQTPSHQVTQMGQEVILRCVPISNHLYFYWYRQILGQKVEFLVSFYNNEISEKSEIFDDQFSVERPDGSNFTLKIRSTKLEDSAMYFCASRAGVGQPQHFGDGTRLSIL.